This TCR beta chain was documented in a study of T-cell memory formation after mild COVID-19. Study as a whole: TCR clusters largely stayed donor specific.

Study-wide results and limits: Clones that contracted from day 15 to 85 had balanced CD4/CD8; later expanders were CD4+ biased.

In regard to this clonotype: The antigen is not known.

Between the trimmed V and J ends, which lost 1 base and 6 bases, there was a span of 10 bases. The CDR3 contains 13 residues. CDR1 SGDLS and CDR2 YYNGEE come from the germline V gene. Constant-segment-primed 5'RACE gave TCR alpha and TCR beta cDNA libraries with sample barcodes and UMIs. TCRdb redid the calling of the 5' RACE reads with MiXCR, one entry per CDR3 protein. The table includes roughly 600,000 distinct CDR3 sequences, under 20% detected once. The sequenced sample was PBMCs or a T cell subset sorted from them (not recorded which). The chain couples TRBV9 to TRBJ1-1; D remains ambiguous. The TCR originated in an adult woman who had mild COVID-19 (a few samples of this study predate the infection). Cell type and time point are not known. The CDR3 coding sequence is TGTGCCAGCAGCGTAATCTCAGGAGCTGAAGCTTTCTTT. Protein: CASSVISGAEAFF.